This is a list of T cell receptor beta chains from one sample in a study of neurological immune-mediated disorders. TCRdb redid the calling of the 5' RACE reads with MiXCR, one entry per CDR3 protein. This sample has 50,000 to 60,000 distinct CDR3 sequences, with under 5% found just once. The sequencing sample was made of CD4+ T cells from blood. These receptor sequences come from a woman in her 40s with multiple sclerosis. Each CDR3 is given without its conserved first and last residue.

13	TRBV7-2	TRBJ2-1	ASSAGQGLYNEQF
11	TRBV27	TRBJ2-7	ASRGGGPDEQY
13	TRBV2	TRBJ2-3	ASRKEQGHTDTQY
13	TRBV6-1	TRBJ1-6	ASSAHGVPNSPLH
14	TRBV5-1	TRBJ1-5	ASSLGVLGAGQPQH
15	TRBV5-1	TRBJ2-6	ASSWDQLPPGANVLT
12	TRBV14	TRBJ2-7	ASNKRGGSYEQY
13	TRBV12-5	TRBJ2-7	ASGFTRDRSYEQY
14	TRBV5-1	TRBJ2-3	ASSSGTEPSTDTQY
13	TRBV29-1	TRBJ1-2	SVVPSDRAEGGYT
10	TRBV12-3/TRBV12-4	TRBJ1-1	ASSLYGGEAF
16	TRBV5-1	TRBJ2-2	ASSSGTSGGSNTGELF
10	TRBV2	TRBJ2-1	ASSLERGTKF
13	TRBV2	TRBJ1-2	ASSEEYLVNYGYT
11	TRBV6-5	TRBJ1-2	ASSPFGGYGYT
12	TRBV2	TRBJ2-2	ASRAGTNTGELF
12	TRBV5-1	TRBJ1-1	ASSFGVSNTEAF
11	TRBV4-1	TRBJ2-7	ASSQYVDYEQY
10	TRBV29-1	TRBJ1-1	SLRTGDTEAF
16	TRBV6-6	TRBJ1-1	ASSYSTMGQGFFAEAF
11	TRBV2	TRBJ2-1	ASGANSYNEQF
13	TRBV6-2/TRBV6-3	TRBJ1-1	ASSYSGNLNTEAF
12	TRBV29-1	TRBJ1-2	SARQGPQDYGYT
12	TRBV5-1	TRBJ2-5	ASQRLANQETQY
16	TRBV4-1	TRBJ2-7	ASSQVRQGGGFSYEQY
12	TRBV3-1	TRBJ2-1	ASSPRTVYNEQF
12	TRBV5-1	TRBJ2-2	ASSLTVNTGELF
13	TRBV20-1	TRBJ2-1	SARTPSGGYNEQF
12	TRBV5-1	TRBJ2-3	ASSDRAGTDTQY
13	TRBV2	TRBJ2-1	ASKSRTGLRNEQF
14	TRBV5-1	TRBJ2-1	ASSSGGTGLYNEQF
13	TRBV7-3	TRBJ2-3	ASSLTPHSTDTQY
12	TRBV6-1	TRBJ1-2	ASSDRQDLYGYT
13	TRBV5-5	TRBJ2-7	ASSLRGLQNFEQY
13	TRBV7-9	TRBJ2-2	ASSFSSGRGGELF